This T cell receptor beta chain was sequenced in a study of blood T cell repertoires in COVID-19. Germline V lookup: CDR1 LNHNV, CDR2 YYDKDF (reference sequence). V was pared by 0 bases and J by 5 bases, with 16 bases between. The CDR3 has 16 amino acids. This clone was picked up one time. Under the authors' procedure: The authors estimated nucleated cell counts from reference gene primer amplification. Profiling relied on immunoSEQ multiplex PCR, and the TCRdb table lists in-frame clones only, not all of them. V and J calls and clone size are copied from that table; D and trimming were computed from the DNA. In the table there are roughly 200,000 clones, 88% of which are singletons.

V gene TRBV15 combines with J gene TRBJ2-5, with D possibly matching TRBD2 (6 bases). Sample: PBMCs or T cells enriched from blood (not recorded which). This TCR was sampled from a woman aged 30 to 39 who had recovered from COVID-19. CDR3 nucleotides: TGTGCCACCAGCAGAGATGTGGCTAGCGTTCGGGAGACCCAGTACTTC. Encoded protein: CATSRDVASVRETQYF. The variable domain in full, completed from reference TRBV15 and TRBJ2-5, reads DAMVIQNPRYQVTQFGKPVTLSCSQTLNHNVMYWYQQKSSQAPKLLFHYYDKDFNNEADTPDNFQSRRPNTSFCFLDIRSPGLGDTAMYLCATSRDVASVRETQYFGPGTRLLVL.